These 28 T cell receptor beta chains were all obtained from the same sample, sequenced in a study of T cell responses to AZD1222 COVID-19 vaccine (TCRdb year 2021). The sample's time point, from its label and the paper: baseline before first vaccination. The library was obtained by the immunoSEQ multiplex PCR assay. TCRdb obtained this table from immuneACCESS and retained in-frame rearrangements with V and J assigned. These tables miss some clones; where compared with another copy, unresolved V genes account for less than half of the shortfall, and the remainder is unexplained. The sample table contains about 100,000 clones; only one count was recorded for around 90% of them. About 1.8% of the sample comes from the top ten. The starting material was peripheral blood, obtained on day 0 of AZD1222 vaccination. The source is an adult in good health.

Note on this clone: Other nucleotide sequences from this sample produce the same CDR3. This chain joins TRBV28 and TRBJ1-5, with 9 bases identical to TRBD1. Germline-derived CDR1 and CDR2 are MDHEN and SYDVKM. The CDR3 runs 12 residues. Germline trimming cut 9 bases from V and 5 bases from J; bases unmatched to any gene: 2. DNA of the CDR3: TGTGCCAGTCGACAGGGGGATCAGCCCCAGCATTTT. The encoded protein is CASRQGDQPQHF.

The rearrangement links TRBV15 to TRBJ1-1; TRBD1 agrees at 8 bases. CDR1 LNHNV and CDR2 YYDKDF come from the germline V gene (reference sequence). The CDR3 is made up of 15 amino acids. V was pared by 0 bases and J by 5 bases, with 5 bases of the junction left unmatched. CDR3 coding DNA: TGTGCCACCAGCAGAGACGGCAGGGGGCTGACTGAAGCTTTCTTT. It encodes CATSRDGRGLTEAFF.

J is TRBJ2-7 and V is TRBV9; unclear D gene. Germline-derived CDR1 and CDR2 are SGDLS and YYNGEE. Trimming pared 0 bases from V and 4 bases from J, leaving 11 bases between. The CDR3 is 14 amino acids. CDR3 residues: CASSVASEDYEQYF. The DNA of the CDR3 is TGTGCCAGCAGCGTAGCGTCGGAAGATTACGAGCAGTACTTC.

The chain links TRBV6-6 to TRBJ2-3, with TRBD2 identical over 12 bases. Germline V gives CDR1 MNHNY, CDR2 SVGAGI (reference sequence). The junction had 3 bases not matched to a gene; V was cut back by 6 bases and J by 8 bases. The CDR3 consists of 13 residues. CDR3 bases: TGTGCCAGCAGAGGACTAGCGGGAACTACGCAGTATTTT. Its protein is CASRGLAGTTQYF.

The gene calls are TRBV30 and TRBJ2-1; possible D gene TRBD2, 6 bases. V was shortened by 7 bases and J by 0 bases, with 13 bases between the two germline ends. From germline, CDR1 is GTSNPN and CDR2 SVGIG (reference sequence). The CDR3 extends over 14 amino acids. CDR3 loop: CAYDRESSYNEQFF. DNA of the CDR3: TGTGCCTATGATCGGGAGTCCTCCTACAATGAGCAGTTCTTC.

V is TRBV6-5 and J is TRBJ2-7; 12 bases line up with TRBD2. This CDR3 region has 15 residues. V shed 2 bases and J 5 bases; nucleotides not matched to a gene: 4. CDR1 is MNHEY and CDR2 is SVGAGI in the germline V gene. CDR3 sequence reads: CASSYQTSGGDEQYF. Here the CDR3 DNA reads TGTGCCAGCAGTTACCAGACTAGCGGGGGTGACGAGCAGTACTTC.

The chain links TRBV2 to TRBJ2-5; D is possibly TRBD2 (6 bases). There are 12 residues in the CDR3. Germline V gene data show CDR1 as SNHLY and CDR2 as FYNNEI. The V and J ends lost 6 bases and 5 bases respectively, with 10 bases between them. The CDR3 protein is CASRPGGETQYF. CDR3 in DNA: TGTGCCAGCAGGCCTGGGGGGGAGACCCAGTACTTC.

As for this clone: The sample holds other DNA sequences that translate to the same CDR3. CDR3 protein: CASSLSWGTEAFF. The CDR3 nucleotides read TGTGCCAGCAGTTTATCTTGGGGCACTGAAGCTTTCTTT. The chain is built from TRBV27 and TRBJ1-1; no reliable D call. V was pared by 0 bases and J by 4 bases, with 6 bases between. Germline assignment: CDR1 MNHEY and CDR2 SMNVEV (reference sequence). The CDR3 spans 13 residues.

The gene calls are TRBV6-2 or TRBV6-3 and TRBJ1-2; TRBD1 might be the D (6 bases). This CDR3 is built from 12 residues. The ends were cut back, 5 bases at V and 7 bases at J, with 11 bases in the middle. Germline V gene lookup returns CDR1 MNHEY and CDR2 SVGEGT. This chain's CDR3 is CASSTQGLGYTF. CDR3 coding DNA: TGTGCCAGCAGTACGCAGGGGCTTGGCTACACCTTC.

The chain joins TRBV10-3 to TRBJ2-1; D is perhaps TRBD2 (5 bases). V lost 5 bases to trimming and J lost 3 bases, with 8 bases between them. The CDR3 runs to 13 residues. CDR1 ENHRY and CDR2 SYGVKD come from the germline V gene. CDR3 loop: CAISPGNYNEQFF. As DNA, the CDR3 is TGTGCCATCAGTCCGGGAAACTACAATGAGCAGTTCTTC.

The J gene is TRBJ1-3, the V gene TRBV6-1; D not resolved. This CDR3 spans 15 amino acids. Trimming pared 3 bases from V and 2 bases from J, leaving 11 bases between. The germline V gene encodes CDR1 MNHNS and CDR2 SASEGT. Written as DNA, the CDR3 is TGTGCCAGCAGTGATCAGTCGGGAACTGGAAACACCATATATTTT. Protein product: CASSDQSGTGNTIYF.

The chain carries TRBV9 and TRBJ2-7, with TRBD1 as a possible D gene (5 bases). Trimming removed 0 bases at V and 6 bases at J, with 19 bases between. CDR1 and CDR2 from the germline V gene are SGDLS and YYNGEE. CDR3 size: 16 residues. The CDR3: CASSVGQYRTSGEQYF. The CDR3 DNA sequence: TGTGCCAGCAGCGTAGGACAGTACAGAACGTCCGGCGAGCAGTACTTC.

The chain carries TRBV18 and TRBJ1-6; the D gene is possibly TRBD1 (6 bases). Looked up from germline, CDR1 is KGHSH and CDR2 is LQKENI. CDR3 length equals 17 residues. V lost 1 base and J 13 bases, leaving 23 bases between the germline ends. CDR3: CASSPLASGDNPVPLHF. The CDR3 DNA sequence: TGTGCCAGCTCACCACTAGCGTCCGGGGACAATCCGGTCCCCCTCCACTTT. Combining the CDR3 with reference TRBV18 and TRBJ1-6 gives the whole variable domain NAGVMQNPRHLVRRRGQEARLRCSPMKGHSHVYWYRQLPEEGLKFMVYLQKENIIDESGMPKERFSAEFPKEGPSILRIQQVVRGDSAAYFCASSPLASGDNPVPLHFGNGTRLTVT.

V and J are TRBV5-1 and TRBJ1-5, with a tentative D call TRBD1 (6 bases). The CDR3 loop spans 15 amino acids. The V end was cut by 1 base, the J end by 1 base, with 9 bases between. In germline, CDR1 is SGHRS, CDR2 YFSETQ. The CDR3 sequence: CASSLTGLSNQPQHF. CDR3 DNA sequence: TGCGCCAGCAGCTTGACAGGGTTGAGCAATCAGCCCCAGCATTTT.

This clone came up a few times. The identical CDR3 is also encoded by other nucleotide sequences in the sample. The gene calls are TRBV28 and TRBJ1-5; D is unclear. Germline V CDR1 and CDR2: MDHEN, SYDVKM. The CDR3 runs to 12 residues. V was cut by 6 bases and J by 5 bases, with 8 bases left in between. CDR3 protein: CASRRGDQPQHF. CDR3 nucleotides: TGTGCCAGCAGGAGAGGAGATCAGCCCCAGCATTTT.

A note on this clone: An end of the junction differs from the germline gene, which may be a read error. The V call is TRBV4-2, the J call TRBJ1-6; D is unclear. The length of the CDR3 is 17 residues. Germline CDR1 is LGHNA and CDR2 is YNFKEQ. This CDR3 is CASSQEANRGYHSPLHF. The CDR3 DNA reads TGTGCCAGCAGCCAAGAGGCCAACAGAGGCTATCATTCACCCCTCCACTTT.

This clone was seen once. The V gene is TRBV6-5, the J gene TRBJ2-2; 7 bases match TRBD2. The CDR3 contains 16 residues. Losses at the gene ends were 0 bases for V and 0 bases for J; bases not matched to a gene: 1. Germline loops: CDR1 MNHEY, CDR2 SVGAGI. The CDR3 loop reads CASSYSGGANTGELFF. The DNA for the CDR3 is TGTGCCAGCAGTTACTCGGGAGGGGCGAACACCGGGGAGCTGTTTTTT.

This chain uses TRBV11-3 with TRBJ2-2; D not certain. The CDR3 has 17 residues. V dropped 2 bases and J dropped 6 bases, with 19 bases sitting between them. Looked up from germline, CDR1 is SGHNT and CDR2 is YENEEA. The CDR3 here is CASSLSRASKIPGELFF. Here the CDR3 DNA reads TGTGCCAGCAGCTTATCTAGGGCCAGCAAGATCCCCGGGGAGCTGTTTTTT.

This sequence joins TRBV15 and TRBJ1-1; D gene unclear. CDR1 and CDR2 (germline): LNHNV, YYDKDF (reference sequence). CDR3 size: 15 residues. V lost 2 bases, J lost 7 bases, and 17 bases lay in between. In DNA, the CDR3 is TGTGCCACCAGCAGAACACGGTTCGGTGGCGGTGAAGCTTTCTTT. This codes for CATSRTRFGGGEAFF. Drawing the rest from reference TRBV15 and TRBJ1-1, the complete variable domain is DAMVIQNPRYQVTQFGKPVTLSCSQTLNHNVMYWYQQKSSQAPKLLFHYYDKDFNNEADTPDNFQSRRPNTSFCFLDIRSPGLGDTAMYLCATSRTRFGGGEAFFGQGTRLTVV.

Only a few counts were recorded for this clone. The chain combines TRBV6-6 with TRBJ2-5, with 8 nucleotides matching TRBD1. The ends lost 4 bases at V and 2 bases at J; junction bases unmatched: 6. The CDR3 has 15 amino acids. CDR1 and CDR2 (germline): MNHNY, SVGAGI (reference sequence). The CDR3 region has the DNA TGTGCCAGCAGTTCCCAGGGGGCAAGGCAAGAGACCCAGTACTTC. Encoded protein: CASSSQGARQETQYF.

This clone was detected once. CDR3 in DNA: TGTGCCAGCAGTTCTAGGGGCGGCTCTGGGGCCAACGTCCTGACTTTC. Translation gives CASSSRGGSGANVLTF. The chain joins TRBV6-5 to TRBJ2-6; D may be TRBD1 (5 bases). The V and J ends lost 4 bases and 0 bases respectively, with 10 bases between them. There are 16 residues in the CDR3. Germline CDR1 reads MNHEY; CDR2 reads SVGAGI.

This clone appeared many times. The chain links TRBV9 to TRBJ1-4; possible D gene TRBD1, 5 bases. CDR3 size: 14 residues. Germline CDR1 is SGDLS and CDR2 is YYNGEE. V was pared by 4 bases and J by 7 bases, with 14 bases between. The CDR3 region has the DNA TGTGCCAGCAGCCAGGGAGGTTCTTTTGAAAAACTGTTTTTT. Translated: CASSQGGSFEKLFF.

CDR3 residues: CSVESGGRNTIYF. The CDR3 coding sequence is TGCAGCGTTGAAAGCGGCGGGCGGAACACCATATATTTT. This chain connects TRBV29-1 to TRBJ1-3; D is undetermined. Germline V lookup: CDR1 SQVTM, CDR2 ANQGSEA. The CDR3 sequence is 13 residues long. V was pared by 2 bases and J by 7 bases, with 12 bases between.

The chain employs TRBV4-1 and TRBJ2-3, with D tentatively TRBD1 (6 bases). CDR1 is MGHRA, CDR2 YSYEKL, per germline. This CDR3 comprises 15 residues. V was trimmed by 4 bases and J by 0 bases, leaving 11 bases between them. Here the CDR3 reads CASSLQGESTDTQYF. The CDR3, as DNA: TGCGCCAGCAGCCTACAGGGAGAGAGCACAGATACGCAGTATTTT.

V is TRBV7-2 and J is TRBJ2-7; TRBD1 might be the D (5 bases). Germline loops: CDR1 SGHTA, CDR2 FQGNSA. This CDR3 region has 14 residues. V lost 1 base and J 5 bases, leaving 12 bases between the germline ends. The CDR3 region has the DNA TGTGCCAGCAGCTTAGATTCAGGGTCCAACGAGCAGTACTTC. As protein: CASSLDSGSNEQYF.

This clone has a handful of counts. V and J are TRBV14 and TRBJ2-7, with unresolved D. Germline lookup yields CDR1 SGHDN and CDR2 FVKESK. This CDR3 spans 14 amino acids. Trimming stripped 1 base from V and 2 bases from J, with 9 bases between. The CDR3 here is CASSQGPLPYEQYF. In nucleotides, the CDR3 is TGTGCCAGCAGCCAAGGGCCCTTACCCTACGAGCAGTACTTC. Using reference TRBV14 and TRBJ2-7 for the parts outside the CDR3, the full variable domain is EAGVTQFPSHSVIEKGQTVTLRCDPISGHDNLYWYRRVMGKEIKFLLHFVKESKQDESGMPNNRFLAERTGGTYSTLKVQPAELEDSGVYFCASSQGPLPYEQYFGPGTRLTVT.

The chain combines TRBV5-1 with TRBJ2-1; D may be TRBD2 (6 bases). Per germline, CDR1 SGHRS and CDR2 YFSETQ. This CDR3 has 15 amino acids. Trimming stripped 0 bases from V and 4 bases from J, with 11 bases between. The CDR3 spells CASSLADSGYNEQFF. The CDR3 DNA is TGCGCCAGCAGCTTGGCTGATAGCGGTTACAATGAGCAGTTCTTC.

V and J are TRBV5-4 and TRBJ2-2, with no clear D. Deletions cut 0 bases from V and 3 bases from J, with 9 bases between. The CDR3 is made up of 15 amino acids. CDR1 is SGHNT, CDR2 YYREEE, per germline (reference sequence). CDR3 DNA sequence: TGTGCCAGCAGCTTGGTTTACGGAGACACCGGGGAGCTGTTTTTT. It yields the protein CASSLVYGDTGELFF.